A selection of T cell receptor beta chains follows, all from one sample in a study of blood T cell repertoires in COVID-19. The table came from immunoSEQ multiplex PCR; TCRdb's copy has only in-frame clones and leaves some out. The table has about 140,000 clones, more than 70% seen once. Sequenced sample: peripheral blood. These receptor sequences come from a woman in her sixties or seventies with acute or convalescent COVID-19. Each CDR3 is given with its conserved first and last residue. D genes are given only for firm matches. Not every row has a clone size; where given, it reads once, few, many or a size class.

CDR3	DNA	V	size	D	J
CASRSGRSSGGLGETQYF	TGTGCCAGCAGGAGCGGAAGGAGTAGCGGGGGTTTGGGAGAGACCCAGTACTTC	TRBV11-3	few	TRBD2	TRBJ2-5
CASSPGQGAVAKNIQYF	TGTGCCAGCAGCCCGGGACAGGGGGCGGTAGCCAAAAACATTCAGTACTTC	TRBV16	NA	TRBD1	TRBJ2-4
CASSSPGQGASPYGYTF	TGTGCCAGCAGTTCTCCGGGACAGGGGGCGAGTCCATATGGCTACACCTTC	TRBV28	NA	TRBD1	TRBJ1-2
CASGARQGLSYEQYF	TGTGCTAGTGGAGCACGACAGGGGCTCTCCTACGAGCAGTACTTC	TRBV12-5	NA	TRBD1	TRBJ2-7
CASSEPGQGPSYGYTF	TGTGCCAGCAGTGAACCCGGACAGGGACCTTCCTATGGCTACACCTTC	TRBV25-1	NA	TRBD1	TRBJ1-2
CATSDPSVRRSYNEQFF	TGTGCCACCAGTGACCCGTCCGTCAGGCGCTCCTACAATGAGCAGTTCTTC	TRBV24-1	NA	NA	TRBJ2-1
CASKTGGRRGYTF	TGTGCCAGCAAAACAGGGGGCCGGCGAGGCTACACCTTC	TRBV28	NA	TRBD1	TRBJ1-2
CSASLSTGVQETQYF	TGCAGTGCTAGTCTTTCGACAGGCGTTCAAGAGACCCAGTACTTC	TRBV20-1	NA	NA	TRBJ2-5
CASSFRSTSGGTDTQYF	TGCGCCAGCAGCTTTCGTTCCACTAGCGGGGGAACAGATACGCAGTATTTT	TRBV5-1	NA	TRBD2	TRBJ2-3
CASSLGGDGYTF	TGTGCCAGCAGTTTAGGGGGGGACGGCTACACCTTC	TRBV28	NA	NA	TRBJ1-2
CSAQKETQYF	TGCAGTGCTCAAAAAGAGACCCAGTACTTC	TRBV20-1	NA	NA	TRBJ2-5
CASSQTGRGEKLFF	TGTGCCAGCAGCCAGACAGGGAGAGGCGAAAAACTGTTTTTT	TRBV28	NA	TRBD1	TRBJ1-4
CASRFGQVAHEQYF	TGTGCCAGCAGATTCGGACAGGTAGCCCACGAGCAGTACTTC	TRBV2	NA	TRBD1	TRBJ2-7
CASSLGRATEAFF	TGTGCCAGCAGCTTAGGCAGGGCCACTGAAGCTTTCTTT	TRBV11-2	NA	NA	TRBJ1-1
CASFQRGGPRDTQYF	TGCGCCAGCTTCCAGCGGGGGGGGCCCAGGGATACGCAGTATTTT	TRBV5-1	NA	TRBD2	TRBJ2-3
CSARGPYEQYF	TGCAGTGCTAGAGGGCCATACGAGCAGTACTTC	TRBV20-1	NA	NA	TRBJ2-7
CASGREDTEAFF	TGTGCCAGCGGTAGAGAAGACACTGAAGCTTTCTTT	TRBV6-5	NA	NA	TRBJ1-1
CASSQAGQPKPFF	TGTGCCAGCAGCCAGGCGGGACAGCCAAAACCGTTTTTT	TRBV4-2	NA	TRBD1	TRBJ1-4
CASSSTGIYEQYF	TGTGCCAGCAGCTCGACAGGGATCTATGAGCAGTACTTC	TRBV3-1/TRBV3-2	NA	TRBD1	TRBJ2-7
CASSRGTGAGGYTF	TGTGCCAGCAGCCGGGGGACAGGAGCAGGGGGCTACACCTTC	TRBV7-2	NA	TRBD1	TRBJ1-2
CASRSWGQGETQYF	TGCGCCAGCAGAAGTTGGGGGCAAGGAGAGACCCAGTACTTC	TRBV5-1	NA	NA	TRBJ2-5
CASSLLAGEETQYF	TGTGCCAGCAGCCTCCTGGCAGGGGAAGAGACCCAGTACTTC	TRBV3-1/TRBV3-2	NA	NA	TRBJ2-5
CASSQDVRGRGGYTF	TGCGCCAGCAGCCAAGATGTGAGAGGGAGGGGTGGCTACACCTTC	TRBV4-3	NA	NA	TRBJ1-2
CASSSSSGGARDTQYF	TGTGCCAGCAGCTCTTCTAGCGGGGGGGCCCGAGATACGCAGTATTTT	TRBV7-2	NA	TRBD2	TRBJ2-3
CASSQEGVPYNEQFF	TGTGCCAGCAGCCAAGAGGGGGTTCCCTACAATGAGCAGTTCTTC	TRBV6-2/TRBV6-3	NA	NA	TRBJ2-1
CASRKLAGASYEQYF	TGTGCCAGCAGGAAACTAGCGGGGGCCTCCTACGAGCAGTACTTC	TRBV7-9	NA	TRBD2	TRBJ2-7
CASSLGQGGIDYGYTF	TGTGCCAGCAGCCTGGGACAGGGGGGAATCGACTATGGCTACACCTTC	TRBV4-2	NA	TRBD1	TRBJ1-2
CASSSPGQGNEQYF	TGTGCCAGCAGCTCGCCGGGACAGGGAAACGAGCAGTACTTC	TRBV13	NA	TRBD1	TRBJ2-7
CASSHGRGSTDTQYF	TGTGCCAGCAGCCATGGGCGGGGGAGCACAGATACGCAGTATTTT	TRBV3-1/TRBV3-2	NA	TRBD2	TRBJ2-3
CASSEQGARNSPLHF	TGTGCCAGCAGTGAACAGGGGGCGCGAAATTCACCCCTCCACTTT	TRBV2	NA	TRBD1	TRBJ1-6
CASSSGSGRSNTGELFF	TGTGCCAGCAGCTCTGGTAGCGGGAGATCGAACACCGGGGAGCTGTTTTTT	TRBV11-3	NA	TRBD2	TRBJ2-2
CASTPLAISTDTQYF	TGTGCCAGCACCCCACTAGCCATTAGCACAGATACGCAGTATTTT	TRBV7-8	NA	NA	TRBJ2-3
CASHRGADTQYF	TGTGCCTCTCATCGGGGTGCAGATACGCAGTATTTT	TRBV6-5	NA	NA	TRBJ2-3
CASSLAQGALGNTIYF	TGTGCCAGCAGCTTGGCTCAGGGGGCGCTCGGAAACACCATATATTTT	TRBV5-4	NA	TRBD1	TRBJ1-3
CASSVVQGSGYTF	TGCGCCAGCAGTGTAGTACAGGGTAGCGGCTACACCTTC	TRBV10-2	NA	NA	TRBJ1-2
CASSTGQGNEKLFF	TGTGCCAGCAGCACCGGACAGGGCAATGAAAAACTGTTTTTT	TRBV9	NA	TRBD1	TRBJ1-4
CASSLGGQETQYF	TGTGCCAGCAGCTTGGGCGGCCAAGAGACCCAGTACTTC	TRBV5-6	NA	NA	TRBJ2-5
CASSSGTGISPLHF	TGTGCCAGCAGCTCAGGGACAGGTATCTCACCCCTCCACTTT	TRBV11-1	NA	TRBD1	TRBJ1-6
CASSPRGGRGNEQFF	TGTGCCAGCAGTCCACGGGGGGGCCGTGGCAATGAGCAGTTCTTC	TRBV27	NA	TRBD2	TRBJ2-1
CASSLGTGLNQPQHF	TGTGCCAGCAGCCTCGGGACAGGCCTCAATCAGCCCCAGCATTTT	TRBV7-9	NA	TRBD1	TRBJ1-5
CASSLGGLYGYTF	TGCGCCAGCAGCCTAGGAGGCCTTTATGGCTACACCTTC	TRBV4-1	NA	NA	TRBJ1-2
CASSEFRAETQYF	TGTGCCAGCAGTGAATTCAGGGCCGAGACCCAGTACTTC	TRBV2	once	NA	TRBJ2-5
CASSLPRNNSPLHF	TGTGCCAGCAGTTTGCCCAGAAATAATTCACCCCTCCACTTT	TRBV28	NA	NA	TRBJ1-6
CASSLAGQPTDTQYF	TGCGCCAGCAGCTTGGCGGGACAGCCCACAGATACGCAGTATTTT	TRBV5-1	NA	TRBD1	TRBJ2-3